The sequence of this T cell receptor beta chain was determined in a study of blood T cell repertoires in COVID-19. Study-level background: COVID-19 samples, acute and convalescent, were from the United States, Italy and Spain.

Recovered participants had two consecutive negative NP/OP PCR tests, healthcare professional clearance, or symptom resolution. The data were produced by immunoSEQ multiplex PCR, yet TCRdb's version contains in-frame clones alone and is incomplete. The sample lists over 350,000 clones; approximately 87% were seen once. CDR1 and CDR2 (germline): SEHNR, FQNEAQ (reference sequence). This CDR3 is 15 amino acids long. Trimming stripped 5 bases from V and 2 bases from J, with 14 bases between. The gene calls are TRBV7-9 and TRBJ2-3, with a possible D match to TRBD2 (6 bases). Sequencing input: PBMCs or T cells enriched from blood (not recorded which). The receptor was isolated from a woman in her 50s who had recovered from COVID-19. Here the CDR3 reads CASSPGDGDTDTQYF. The CDR3 nucleotides are TGTGCCAGCAGCCCGGGGGACGGGGACACAGATACGCAGTATTTT.